Listed below are T cell receptor beta chains from one sample, sequenced in a study of Ad26.COV2.S vaccination and SARS-CoV-2 variants. Using immunoSEQ multiplex PCR, the repertoire was profiled, and TCRdb retains in-frame clones only, with some absent. The table lists hundreds of thousands of clones, about 88% of them singletons. The sample here was peripheral blood, taken in a trial of Ad26.COV2.S vaccine versus placebo. These receptors originate from a person between 18 and 59 years old who received the Ad26.COV2.S COVID-19 vaccine or a placebo. Each CDR3 is given with its conserved first and last residue. Each record gives: D gene, V gene, clone size, J gene, CDR3 protein, CDR3 DNA. A D gene is named only where the DNA matches it firmly. Rows give clone size only sometimes, using once, few, many, or a class for an expanded clone.

>NA|TRBV7-9|NA|TRBJ2-3
CASSFGGGFRNTDTQYF
TGTGCCAGCAGCTTCGGAGGAGGTTTCCGCAACACAGATACGCAGTATTTT
>NA|TRBV5-1|NA|TRBJ2-7
CASSFEERPYEQYF
TGCGCCAGCAGCTTTGAGGAGCGACCCTACGAGCAGTACTTC
>NA|TRBV18|NA|TRBJ2-5
CASSPFDQETQYF
TGTGCCAGCTCACCTTTTGACCAAGAGACCCAGTACTTC
>TRBD1|TRBV9|NA|TRBJ1-6
CASSEGQAGSPLHF
TGTGCCAGCAGCGAGGGACAGGCTGGCTCACCCCTCCACTTT
>TRBD2|TRBV27|NA|TRBJ2-1
CASSLVGWTSGRVSYNEQFF
TGTGCCAGCAGTTTAGTCGGGTGGACTAGCGGGAGGGTATCCTACAATGAGCAGTTCTTC
>TRBD1|TRBV4-1|NA|TRBJ1-2
CASSQGQGASGYTF
TGCGCCAGCAGCCAGGGACAGGGGGCTTCTGGCTACACCTTC
>NA|TRBV6-2/TRBV6-3|NA|TRBJ2-1
CASSYSPAEGYNEQFF
TGTGCCAGCAGTTACTCTCCGGCAGAAGGATACAATGAGCAGTTCTTC
>NA|TRBV6-5|NA|TRBJ1-1
CASSSGTPTEAFF
TGTGCCAGCAGTTCGGGCACCCCCACTGAAGCTTTCTTT
>NA|TRBV19|NA|TRBJ1-1
CASSVTPLGTEAFF
TGTGCCAGTAGCGTCACTCCCCTGGGCACTGAAGCTTTCTTT
>TRBD1|TRBV5-6|NA|TRBJ2-5
CASSLIQGARETQYF
TGTGCCAGCAGCCTTATACAGGGGGCGCGAGAGACCCAGTACTTC
>TRBD1|TRBV30|NA|TRBJ1-3
CAWSDTGAVNGNTIYF
TGTGCCTGGAGCGATACAGGGGCGGTTAATGGAAACACCATATATTTT
>NA|TRBV6-1|NA|TRBJ1-4
CASSNREANEKLFF
TGTGCCAGCTCAAACAGGGAAGCTAATGAAAAACTGTTTTTT
>NA|TRBV19|NA|TRBJ2-1
CASSISDYNEQFF
TGTGCCAGTAGTATATCGGACTACAATGAGCAGTTCTTC
>TRBD2|TRBV28|few|TRBJ2-7
CASTLWGTSGLSYEQYF
TGTGCCAGCACTCTTTGGGGGACTAGCGGGCTCTCCTACGAGCAGTACTTC
>NA|TRBV15|NA|TRBJ1-1
CATSLRRSTEAFF
TGTGCCACCAGCCTAAGGAGGAGCACTGAAGCTTTCTTT
>TRBD1|TRBV24-1|NA|TRBJ2-1
CATSDRTGAIYNEQFF
TGTGCCACCAGTGACCGGACAGGGGCAATCTACAATGAGCAGTTCTTC
>NA|TRBV28|NA|TRBJ2-7
CASSLRTPLGQYF
TGTGCCAGCAGTTTAAGGACTCCCCTGGGGCAGTACTTC
>NA|TRBV3-1/TRBV3-2|NA|TRBJ2-7
CASSHRTVLPYEQYF
TGTGCCAGCAGCCACAGGACAGTCCTGCCCTACGAGCAGTACTTC
>NA|TRBV28|NA|TRBJ2-5
CASSLQGPETQYF
TGTGCCAGCAGTCTTCAGGGTCCGGAGACCCAGTACTTC
>NA|TRBV27|NA|TRBJ1-5
CASSPTRGTGNQPQHF
TGTGCCAGCAGTCCCACTCGGGGGACCGGCAATCAGCCCCAGCATTTT
>NA|TRBV7-9|NA|TRBJ2-7
CASSPWGDADYEQYF
TGTGCCAGCAGCCCGTGGGGGGACGCGGACTACGAGCAGTACTTC
>NA|TRBV27|NA|TRBJ2-7
CASSGLPAPPSYEQYF
TGTGCCAGCAGTGGACTGCCGGCACCACCATCCTACGAGCAGTACTTC
>TRBD1|TRBV5-6|NA|TRBJ2-7
CASSQGTAYEQYF
TGTGCCAGCAGCCAGGGGACAGCCTACGAGCAGTACTTC
>NA|TRBV7-9|NA|TRBJ2-7
CASSLGGAGWHEQYF
TGTGCCAGCAGCTTAGGAGGGGCAGGATGGCACGAGCAGTACTTC
>NA|TRBV11-1|NA|TRBJ1-2
CASSPDLVPNYGYTF
TGTGCCAGCAGCCCGGACCTGGTTCCTAACTATGGCTACACCTTC
>NA|TRBV7-2|NA|TRBJ2-1
CASSLGRGLPVDEQFF
TGTGCCAGCAGCTTGGGAAGGGGTCTACCGGTGGATGAGCAGTTCTTC
>TRBD1|TRBV6-5|many|TRBJ1-1
CASSPGDRGTEAFF
TGTGCCAGCAGTCCCGGGGACAGGGGTACTGAAGCTTTCTTT
>TRBD2|TRBV4-2|NA|TRBJ2-3
CASSHWGTSGSERDTQYF
TGTGCCAGCAGCCACTGGGGGACTAGCGGGAGTGAGAGGGATACGCAGTATTTT
>NA|TRBV6-1|NA|TRBJ1-1
CASSEVWAVRSRTEAFF
TGTGCCAGCAGTGAGGTATGGGCGGTCAGGAGCCGCACTGAAGCTTTCTTT
>TRBD1|TRBV4-2|NA|TRBJ2-7
CASSHGDRVGSYEQYF
TGTGCCAGCAGCCACGGGGACAGGGTAGGCTCCTACGAGCAGTACTTC
>TRBD2|TRBV7-2|NA|TRBJ2-3
CASSSVSGSGSDTQYF
TGTGCCAGCAGCTCCGTTAGCGGGAGCGGGTCAGATACGCAGTATTTT
>NA|TRBV7-2|NA|TRBJ2-2
CASSSPPAGELFF
TGTGCCAGCAGCTCCCCCCCGGCCGGGGAGCTGTTTTTT
>NA|TRBV6-5|once|TRBJ1-2
CASSRQENYGYTF
TGTGCCAGCAGCCGACAGGAGAACTATGGCTACACCTTC
>NA|TRBV14|NA|TRBJ1-1
CASSQSIGTTTEAFF
TGTGCCAGCAGCCAATCTATCGGGACAACTACTGAAGCTTTCTTT
>TRBD1|TRBV28|NA|TRBJ1-2
CASSEGTVGFYGYTF
TGTGCCAGCAGCGAAGGGACAGTGGGATTCTATGGCTACACCTTC
>NA|TRBV5-6|NA|TRBJ1-5
CASSSQYQPQHF
TGTGCCAGCAGCTCCCAGTATCAGCCCCAGCATTTT
>TRBD2|TRBV4-3|once|TRBJ2-3
CASSQIWLAVTDTQYF
TGCGCCAGCAGCCAGATCTGGCTAGCGGTTACAGATACGCAGTATTTT
>TRBD1|TRBV28|NA|TRBJ1-5
CASSLVGTAGGKPQHF
TGTGCCAGCAGTTTAGTTGGGACAGCAGGTGGCAAGCCCCAGCATTTT
>NA|TRBV28|NA|TRBJ2-1
CASCGGGNDEQFF
TGTGCCAGCTGCGGAGGGGGCAACGATGAGCAGTTCTTC
>TRBD1|TRBV7-9|NA|TRBJ2-7
CASSPGGESYEQYF
TGTGCCAGCAGCCCAGGGGGCGAGTCCTACGAGCAGTACTTC
>NA|TRBV25-1|NA|TRBJ2-3
CASSEWGSLSTDTQYF
TGTGCCAGCAGTGAATGGGGTAGCCTTAGCACAGATACGCAGTATTTT
>NA|TRBV27|NA|TRBJ1-1
CASSLLLGNTEAFF
TGTGCCAGCAGTTTATTATTGGGGAACACTGAAGCTTTCTTT
>NA|TRBV6-4|few|TRBJ1-2
CASSDQGREGYGYTF
TGTGCCAGCAGTGACCAGGGAAGAGAGGGCTATGGCTACACCTTC
>NA|TRBV24-1|NA|TRBJ2-3
CATSDWDADTQYF
TGTGCCACCAGTGATTGGGATGCAGATACGCAGTATTTT